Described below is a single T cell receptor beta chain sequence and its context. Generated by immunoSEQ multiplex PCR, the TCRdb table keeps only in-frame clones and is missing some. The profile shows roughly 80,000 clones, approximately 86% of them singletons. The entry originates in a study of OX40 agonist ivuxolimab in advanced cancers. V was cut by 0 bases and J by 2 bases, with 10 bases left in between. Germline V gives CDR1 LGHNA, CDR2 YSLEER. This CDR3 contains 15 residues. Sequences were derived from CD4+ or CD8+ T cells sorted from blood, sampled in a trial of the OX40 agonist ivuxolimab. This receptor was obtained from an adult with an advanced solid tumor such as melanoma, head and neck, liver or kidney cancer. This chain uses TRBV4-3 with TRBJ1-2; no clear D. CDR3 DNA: TGCGCCAGCAGCCAAGATATCAGGCAGAACTATGGCTACACCTTC. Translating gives CASSQDIRQNYGYTF.